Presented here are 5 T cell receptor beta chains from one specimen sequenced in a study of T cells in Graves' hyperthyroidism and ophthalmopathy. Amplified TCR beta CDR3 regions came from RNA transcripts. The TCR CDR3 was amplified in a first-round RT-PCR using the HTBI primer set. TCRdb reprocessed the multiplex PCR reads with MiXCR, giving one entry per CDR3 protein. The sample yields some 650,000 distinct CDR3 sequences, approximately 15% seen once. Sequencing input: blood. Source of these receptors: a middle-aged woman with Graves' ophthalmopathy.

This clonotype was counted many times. The CDR3 bases are TGTGCCAGCAGCTTAGGTATTGGGAACTACAATGAGCAGTTCTTC. It translates to CASSLGIGNYNEQFF. This chain uses TRBV11-2 with TRBJ2-1; no clear D gene. The germline V gene has CDR1 SGHAT and CDR2 FQNNGV. CDR3 length: 15 residues. V gave up 1 base and J gave up 3 bases, with 10 bases separating them.

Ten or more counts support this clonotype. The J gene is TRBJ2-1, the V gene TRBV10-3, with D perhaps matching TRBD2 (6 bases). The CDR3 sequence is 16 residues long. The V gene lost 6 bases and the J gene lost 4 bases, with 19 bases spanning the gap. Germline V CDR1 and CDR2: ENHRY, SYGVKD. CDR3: CAIRPGDGSRYNEQFF. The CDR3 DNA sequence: TGTGCCATCAGGCCCGGCGACGGGAGTAGGTACAATGAGCAGTTCTTC.

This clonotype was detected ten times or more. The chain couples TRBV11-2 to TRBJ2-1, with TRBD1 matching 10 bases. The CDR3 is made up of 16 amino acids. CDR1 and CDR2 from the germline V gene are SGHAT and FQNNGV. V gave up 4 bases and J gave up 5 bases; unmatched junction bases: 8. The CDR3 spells CASSSTGTGVHNEQFF. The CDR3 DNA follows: TGTGCCAGCAGCTCCACAGGGACAGGGGTCCACAATGAGCAGTTCTTC.

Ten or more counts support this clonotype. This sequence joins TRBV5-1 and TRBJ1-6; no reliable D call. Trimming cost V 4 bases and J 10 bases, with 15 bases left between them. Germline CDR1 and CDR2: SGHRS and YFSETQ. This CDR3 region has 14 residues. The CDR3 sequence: CASSTGSSGSPLHF. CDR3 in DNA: TGCGCCAGCAGCACCGGTAGTTCGGGATCACCCCTCCACTTT.

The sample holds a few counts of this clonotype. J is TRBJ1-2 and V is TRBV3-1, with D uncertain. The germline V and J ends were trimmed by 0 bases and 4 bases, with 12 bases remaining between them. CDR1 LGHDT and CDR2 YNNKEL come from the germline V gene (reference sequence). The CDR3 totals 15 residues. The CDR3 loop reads CASSQDVSLGYGYTF. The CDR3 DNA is TGTGCCAGCAGCCAAGACGTGAGTCTAGGCTATGGCTACACCTTC.